The 17 T cell receptor beta chains below were found in one sample sequenced in a study of cytomegalovirus exposure and HLA in healthy donors. Primers included in the PCR were 60 Vbeta and 13 Jbeta primers. Profiled with immunoSEQ multiplex PCR; TCRdb holds only in-frame clones, not every one. The sample has about 130,000 clones, about 84% seen once; the top ten hold roughly 4%. The sequenced material came from PBMCs. The origin of the receptors is a man between 40 and 49 years old in good health and CMV-seronegative.

The chain combines TRBV15 with TRBJ2-3, with a tentative D call TRBD1 (7 bases). CDR1 and CDR2 (germline): LNHNV, YYDKDF (reference sequence). The length of the CDR3 is 16 residues. Trimming removed 1 base from V and 5 bases from J, with 16 bases in between. The CDR3 here is CATSRGGQGGRDTQYF. The DNA for the CDR3 is TGTGCCACCAGCAGAGGTGGCCAGGGGGGCCGAGATACGCAGTATTTT.

This clone was observed a few times. The genes are TRBV5-1 and TRBJ1-4; D remains ambiguous. The CDR3 has 14 residues. In germline, CDR1 is SGHRS, CDR2 YFSETQ. Between the trimmed V and J ends, which lost 0 bases and 4 bases, there was a span of 7 bases. As DNA, the CDR3 is TGCGCCAGCAGCTTGGGCAGTCGTAATGAAAAACTGTTTTTT. Protein product: CASSLGSRNEKLFF.

The gene calls are TRBV7-8 and TRBJ1-3; D gene uncertain. Trimming stripped 6 bases from V and 0 bases from J, with 3 bases between. This CDR3 spans 12 amino acids. Germline V gene data show CDR1 as SGHVS and CDR2 as FQNEAQ. The CDR3 DNA reads as TGTGCCAGCAGGGCCTCTGGAAACACCATATATTTT. Protein: CASRASGNTIYF.

The chain joins TRBV6-1 to TRBJ1-5; D ambiguous. Germline values: CDR1 MNHNS, CDR2 SASEGT. Trimming removed 6 bases at V and 9 bases at J, with 15 bases between. CDR3 length: 13 residues. The CDR3 DNA reads as TGTGCCAGCAGACCTAACCCGTCCGGGCCCCAGCATTTT. Translation: CASRPNPSGPQHF.

V usage is TRBV7-2 and J usage is TRBJ1-3, with a weak D call TRBD1 (6 bases). This CDR3 is 15 amino acids long. V lost 4 bases to trimming and J lost 1 base, with 11 bases between them. Germline CDR1 reads SGHTA; CDR2 reads FQGNSA. The CDR3 here is CASSSRGPSGNTIYF. The CDR3 DNA follows: TGTGCCAGCAGCTCCAGGGGCCCTTCTGGAAACACCATATATTTT.

The J gene is TRBJ1-1, the V gene TRBV7-2; TRBD1 agrees at 8 bases. Germline CDR1 and CDR2: SGHTA and FQGNSA. The trim removed 3 bases at V and 10 bases at J, leaving 10 bases unmatched. This CDR3 has 14 residues. In DNA, the CDR3 is TGTGCCAGCAGCTTTCACACAGGGGGGGTGGGAGCTTTCTTT. Encoded protein: CASSFHTGGVGAFF.

V is TRBV9 and J is TRBJ2-3; 7 nucleotides match TRBD2. With 0 bases clipped from V and 0 bases from J, the junction kept 1 base outside the gene matches. Per the germline V gene, CDR1 is SGDLS and CDR2 is YYNGEE. The CDR3 spans 15 residues. CDR3 coding DNA: TGTGCCAGCAGCGTAGGACTAGCCAGCACAGATACGCAGTATTTT. As protein: CASSVGLASTDTQYF.

The chain links TRBV30 to TRBJ2-5; D not resolved. Germline CDR1 is GTSNPN and CDR2 is SVGIG (reference sequence). Trimming left V 1 base short and J 3 bases short, with 6 bases between. This CDR3 has 12 residues. The CDR3, as DNA: TGTGCCTGGAGTGGGCAGGAAGAGACCCAGTACTTC. Protein product: CAWSGQEETQYF.

The chain couples TRBV5-4 to TRBJ2-3; 7 nucleotides match TRBD1. Germline lookup yields CDR1 SGHNT and CDR2 YYREEE (reference sequence). The V segment lost 3 bases and the J segment 6 bases; nucleotides outside the gene matches: 7. CDR3 length: 14 amino acids. The CDR3 DNA reads as TGTGCCAGCAGCTCGACGGACAGGAGTGATACGCAGTATTTT. Residues: CASSSTDRSDTQYF.

This chain uses TRBV23-1 with TRBJ1-6; tentative D call: TRBD1 (5 bases). TRBV23-1 is sorted into the ORF group, with uncertain function. This CDR3 is 16 amino acids long. The V end lost 4 bases, the J end lost 6 bases, and 16 bases lay between the germline ends. The CDR3 bases are TGCGCCAGCAGTCTGGAGGGGAATGAAGCTAATTCACCCCTCCACTTT. Translation: CASSLEGNEANSPLHF.

J is TRBJ2-3 and V is TRBV5-4; 9 bases align to TRBD1. The V gene end was trimmed by 4 bases and the J gene end by 5 bases; junction bases not matched to a gene: 14. The CDR3 loop spans 17 amino acids. The germline V gene has CDR1 SGHNT and CDR2 YYREEE (reference sequence). As DNA, the CDR3 is TGTGCCAGCAGCACTTCAGCGACAGGGGGTGGTGGAGATACGCAGTATTTT. Its translation: CASSTSATGGGGDTQYF.

The rearrangement uses TRBV6-6 and TRBJ2-7, with D uncertain. The CDR3 contains 13 residues. The germline V gene encodes CDR1 MNHNY and CDR2 SVGAGI (reference sequence). Trimming shortened V by 2 bases and J by 2 bases, and 7 bases separated the two germline ends. CDR3 coding DNA: TGTGCCAGCAGTTACGAGCTTACCTACGAGCAGTACTTC. The encoded protein is CASSYELTYEQYF.

The genes are TRBV15 and TRBJ2-7; 8 bases agree with TRBD1. The CDR3 is made up of 14 amino acids. CDR1 is LNHNV and CDR2 is YYDKDF in the germline V gene (reference sequence). V shed 3 bases and J 2 bases; nucleotides not matched to a gene: 3. The CDR3 sequence is CATSRDRDTYEQYF. In DNA form, the CDR3 reads TGTGCCACCAGCAGGGACAGGGATACCTACGAGCAGTACTTC.

This clone has just a few counts. The chain joins TRBV5-1 to TRBJ1-6; no firm D call. The CDR3 totals 14 residues. V gave up 4 bases and J gave up 7 bases, with 12 bases separating them. Germline V gene sequence: CDR1 SGHRS, CDR2 YFSETQ. This chain's CDR3 is CASSSYTGNSPLHF. CDR3 in DNA: TGCGCCAGCAGCAGTTATACGGGAAATTCACCCCTCCACTTT.

This clone was recorded a few times. The chain joins TRBV6-6 to TRBJ1-2; D gene uncertain. V was pared by 4 bases and J by 3 bases, with 12 bases between. This CDR3 comprises 14 residues. Per the germline V gene, CDR1 is MNHNY and CDR2 is SVGAGI (reference sequence). This chain's CDR3 is CASSSGRTDYGYTF. CDR3 DNA sequence: TGTGCCAGCAGTTCCGGGAGGACGGACTATGGCTACACCTTC.

The chain combines TRBV7-2 with TRBJ2-1; 8 bases line up with TRBD2. V shed 0 bases and J 4 bases; nucleotides not matched to a gene: 2. The CDR3 contains 15 residues. Germline V gene sequence: CDR1 SGHTA, CDR2 FQGNSA. Written as DNA, the CDR3 is TGTGCCAGCAGCTTAGCCCGGGGGGGATACAATGAGCAGTTCTTC. Translating gives CASSLARGGYNEQFF.

This rearrangement joins TRBV15 to TRBJ1-5; D gene ambiguous. Germline lookup yields CDR1 LNHNV and CDR2 YYDKDF (reference sequence). The CDR3 has 17 amino acids. V gave up 0 bases and J gave up 0 bases, with 12 bases separating them. The CDR3 nucleotides read TGTGCCACCAGCAGAGATCTGATCCACTATAGCAATCAGCCCCAGCATTTT. It is translated as CATSRDLIHYSNQPQHF. The full variable domain, in which reference TRBV15 and TRBJ1-5 provide the parts outside the CDR3, is DAMVIQNPRYQVTQFGKPVTLSCSQTLNHNVMYWYQQKSSQAPKLLFHYYDKDFNNEADTPDNFQSRRPNTSFCFLDIRSPGLGDTAMYLCATSRDLIHYSNQPQHFGDGTRLSIL.